One and the same sample provided the 30 T cell receptor beta chains below, sequenced in a study of blood T cell repertoires in COVID-19. The method was immunoSEQ multiplex PCR; TCRdb's version includes in-frame clones alone and lacks a portion of them. The repertoire holds about 410,000 clones, with approximately 89% as singletons. Specimen: peripheral blood. The origin of the receptors is a woman aged 40 to 50 with COVID-19, enrolled during active disease.

This sequence joins TRBV19 and TRBJ1-1, with D unclear. Germline V gene lookup returns CDR1 LNHDA and CDR2 SQIVND (reference sequence). Trimming left V 1 base short and J 2 bases short, with 8 bases between. There are 14 residues in the CDR3. CDR3 coding DNA: TGTGCCAGTAGTATAGTGCCCAGTAACACTGAAGCTTTCTTT. It codes for CASSIVPSNTEAFF.

The chain has TRBV7-9 and TRBJ1-2, with 9 nucleotides matching TRBD1. The CDR3 is 15 residues long. Trimming removed 1 base from V and 6 bases from J; junction bases left unmatched: 6. Germline assignment: CDR1 SEHNR and CDR2 FQNEAQ (reference sequence). The CDR3 DNA is TGTGCCAGCAGCTTAGTCCTACAGGGGGCGAATGGCTACACCTTC. It translates to CASSLVLQGANGYTF.

V gene TRBV27 combines with J gene TRBJ2-6; D not resolved. The length of the CDR3 is 16 residues. V was shortened by 2 bases and J by 0 bases, with 8 bases between the two germline ends. CDR1 and CDR2 (germline): MNHEY, SMNVEV (reference sequence). The CDR3 DNA is TGTGCCAGCAGTTTACTGAGCATCTCTGGGGCCAACGTCCTGACTTTC. It translates to CASSLLSISGANVLTF.

The chain joins TRBV19 to TRBJ2-3; 9 nucleotides agree with TRBD2. CDR1 LNHDA and CDR2 SQIVND come from the germline V gene (reference sequence). The CDR3 extends over 16 amino acids. Trimming took 4 bases from V and 5 from J; bases not matched to a gene: 10. DNA for the CDR3: TGTGCCAGTAGTAAACCTAGCGGGGCGAAGGGAGATACGCAGTATTTT. Residues: CASSKPSGAKGDTQYF.

The table lists this clone with a count of one. This chain joins TRBV4-2 and TRBJ1-1, with no clear D. The CDR3 has 15 residues. V was trimmed by 2 bases and J by 1 base, leaving 11 bases between them. Looked up from germline, CDR1 is LGHNA and CDR2 is YNFKEQ. The CDR3 DNA reads TGTGCCAGCAGCCAAAACGTTCGCGGGAACACTGAAGCTTTCTTT. Amino acids: CASSQNVRGNTEAFF.

Turning to this clone: In the same sample, other DNA sequences code for this CDR3. The CDR3 DNA reads as TGTGCCAGCAGCCAAGTACCGGGGAATGAGCAGTTCTTC. This sequence encodes CASSQVPGNEQFF. This chain connects TRBV3-1 (or the pseudogene TRBV3-2) to TRBJ2-1; D perhaps matches TRBD2 (5 bases). From germline, CDR1 is LGHDT and CDR2 YNNKEL (reference sequence). V lost 1 base and J 7 bases, leaving 8 bases between the germline ends. The CDR3 sequence is 13 residues long.

The chain is built from TRBV15 and TRBJ1-4; weak D call: TRBD1 (6 bases). Trimming shortened V by 3 bases and J by 4 bases, and 9 bases separated the two germline ends. Germline loops: CDR1 LNHNV, CDR2 YYDKDF (reference sequence). The CDR3 has 14 residues. The chain's CDR3 is CATSRTRGNEKLFF. The CDR3, as DNA: TGTGCCACCAGCAGGACCAGGGGTAATGAAAAACTGTTTTTT.

V usage is TRBV5-8 and J usage is TRBJ1-5; 9 bases agree with TRBD1. The CDR3 is made up of 15 amino acids. Germline trimming cut 4 bases from V and 4 bases from J; bases unmatched to any gene: 6. CDR1 is SGHTS, CDR2 YDEGEE, per germline. CDR3 nucleotide sequence: TGTGCCAGCAGCCTCGGACAGGGGCAAAATCAGCCCCAGCATTTT. It encodes CASSLGQGQNQPQHF. The entire variable domain, with the rest obtained from reference TRBV5-8 and TRBJ1-5, is as follows: EAGVTQSPTHLIKTRGQQATLRCSPISGHTSVYWYQQALGLGLQFLLWYDEGEERNRGNFPPRFSGRQFPNYSSELNVNALELEDSALYLCASSLGQGQNQPQHFGDGTRLSIL.

This clone was found once. V usage is TRBV7-6 and J usage is TRBJ2-3; 8 positions agree with TRBD2. Germline V gene lookup returns CDR1 SGHVS and CDR2 FNYEAQ. V shed 1 base and J 0 bases; nucleotides not matched to a gene: 9. The CDR3 extends over 18 amino acids. This CDR3 is CASSLGTGGGSSTDTQYF. In nucleotides, the CDR3 is TGTGCCAGCAGCTTAGGTACGGGAGGGGGATCTAGCACAGATACGCAGTATTTT.

The chain uses TRBV19 and TRBJ1-5; possible D gene TRBD1, 6 bases. Germline V gives CDR1 LNHDA, CDR2 SQIVND (reference sequence). This CDR3 region has 15 residues. With 4 bases removed from V and 6 bases from J, the gap between germline ends came to 16 bases. This CDR3 is CASSTGQLFSQPQHF. The CDR3 nucleotides read TGTGCCAGTAGTACAGGACAGCTCTTCAGTCAGCCCCAGCATTTT.

This chain uses TRBV30 with TRBJ1-2; weak D call: TRBD1 (5 bases). In germline, CDR1 is GTSNPN, CDR2 SVGIG (reference sequence). V dropped 2 bases and J dropped 0 bases, with 10 bases sitting between them. This CDR3 is 14 amino acids long. This CDR3 is CAWSYRLSNYGYTF. CDR3 in DNA: TGTGCCTGGAGTTACAGGTTATCTAACTATGGCTACACCTTC.

The J gene is TRBJ2-2, the V gene TRBV2; the D gene is possibly TRBD1 (5 bases). The V end lost 2 bases, the J end lost 1 base, and 8 bases lay between the germline ends. This CDR3 has 15 amino acids. CDR1 and CDR2 from the germline V gene are SNHLY and FYNNEI. The CDR3 protein is CASSELGQNTGELFF. CDR3 sequence (DNA): TGTGCCAGCAGTGAACTAGGACAGAACACCGGGGAGCTGTTTTTT.

The chain links TRBV19 to TRBJ2-3; the D is unclear. The germline gives CDR1 LNHDA, CDR2 SQIVND (reference sequence). The germline V and J ends were trimmed by 3 bases and 2 bases, with 9 bases remaining between them. The CDR3 totals 14 residues. Here the CDR3 reads CASSILGNTDTQYF. The CDR3 DNA reads as TGTGCCAGTAGTATTCTCGGTAACACAGATACGCAGTATTTT.

This chain joins TRBV20-1 and TRBJ2-7; a weak D match, TRBD2 (5 bases). Germline CDR1 is DFQATT and CDR2 is SNEGSKA (reference sequence). This CDR3 is 15 amino acids long. V was trimmed by 4 bases and J by 2 bases, leaving 18 bases between them. CDR3 sequence (DNA): TGCAGTGCTATTGACGGAGCGGTTAGCCCCTACGAGCAGTACTTC. Translation: CSAIDGAVSPYEQYF.

The genes are TRBV30 and TRBJ1-1; D gene ambiguous. V lost 3 bases and J 0 bases, leaving 5 bases between the germline ends. Germline V gives CDR1 GTSNPN, CDR2 SVGIG (reference sequence). This CDR3 has 12 amino acids. CDR3 sequence: CAWSNLNTEAFF. CDR3 DNA sequence: TGTGCCTGGAGCAACTTGAACACTGAAGCTTTCTTT.

V usage is TRBV28 and J usage is TRBJ2-1; 10 positions match TRBD2. The CDR3 is 15 amino acids. The V segment lost 7 bases and the J segment 9 bases; nucleotides outside the gene matches: 12. Germline V gives CDR1 MDHEN, CDR2 SYDVKM. This CDR3 is CASKVNIGLAVEQFF. Here the CDR3 DNA reads TGTGCCAGCAAGGTAAACATCGGACTAGCGGTTGAGCAGTTCTTC.

J is TRBJ2-7 and V is TRBV6-5; 8 bases map to TRBD1. The CDR3 runs to 16 residues. V trimming: 1 base; J trimming: 6 bases; junction bases outside the gene matches: 11. Germline values: CDR1 MNHEY, CDR2 SVGAGI. CDR3 sequence: CASSYWQGAQGLEQYF. The CDR3 DNA sequence: TGTGCCAGCAGTTACTGGCAGGGGGCTCAAGGACTCGAGCAGTACTTC.

V and J are TRBV19 and TRBJ2-1; the D gene is possibly TRBD1 (5 bases). The V gene's germline CDR1 is LNHDA and CDR2 SQIVND (reference sequence). This CDR3 is built from 15 residues. V lost 7 bases to trimming and J lost 6 bases, with 19 bases between them. The CDR3 DNA is TGTGCCAGTACCCCGGGCAGGCTCCAGGGCAATGAGCAGTTCTTC. It specifies CASTPGRLQGNEQFF.

The rearrangement links TRBV12-3 or TRBV12-4 to TRBJ2-1; unclear D gene. CDR3 length: 13 residues. V was shortened by 6 bases and J by 0 bases, with 6 bases between the two germline ends. The chain's CDR3 is CASRTSSYNEQFF. CDR3 nucleotide sequence: TGTGCCAGCAGAACCAGCTCCTACAATGAGCAGTTCTTC.

This clone has a handful of counts. This chain connects TRBV19 to TRBJ1-5; 10 nucleotides line up with TRBD1. Losses at the gene ends were 6 bases for V and 0 bases for J; bases not matched to a gene: 5. The CDR3 contains 16 residues. Germline CDR1 is LNHDA and CDR2 is SQIVND (reference sequence). CDR3 sequence reads: CASRDRGGYSNQPQHF. The DNA for the CDR3 is TGTGCCAGTAGGGACAGGGGGGGATATAGCAATCAGCCCCAGCATTTT.

The rearrangement links TRBV5-4 to TRBJ2-2, with D maybe TRBD2 (6 bases). The germline gives CDR1 SGHNT, CDR2 YYREEE (reference sequence). This CDR3 has 14 residues. The V end lost 2 bases, the J end lost 6 bases, and 11 bases lay between the germline ends. This chain's CDR3 is CASSFGTHAGELFF. DNA for the CDR3: TGTGCCAGCAGCTTCGGGACTCACGCCGGGGAGCTGTTTTTT.

This sequence joins TRBV7-3 and TRBJ2-1; 8 nucleotides match TRBD2. This CDR3 spans 14 amino acids. Germline loops: CDR1 SGHTA, CDR2 FQGTGA. V lost 5 bases to trimming and J lost 4 bases; unmatched junction nucleotides: 4. In DNA form, the CDR3 reads TGTGCCAGCAGCCTGCGGGAGGCATACAATGAGCAGTTCTTC. Translated, it gives CASSLREAYNEQFF.

The chain joins TRBV5-1 to TRBJ2-7, with D perhaps matching TRBD1 (6 bases). Per the germline V gene, CDR1 is SGHRS and CDR2 is YFSETQ. This CDR3 has 14 residues. Trimming shortened V by 3 bases and J by 1 base, and 11 bases separated the two germline ends. CDR3: CASSSQDSSYEQYF. CDR3 nucleotides: TGCGCCAGCAGCTCCCAGGACAGTTCCTACGAGCAGTACTTC. The whole variable domain, filled in from reference TRBV5-1 and TRBJ2-7, reads KAGVTQTPRYLIKTRGQQVTLSCSPISGHRSVSWYQQTPGQGLQFLFEYFSETQRNKGNFPGRFSGRQFSNSRSEMNVSTLELGDSALYLCASSSQDSSYEQYFGPGTRLTVT.

The genes are TRBV18 and TRBJ1-2, with D perhaps matching TRBD1 (5 bases). The germline V and J ends were trimmed by 0 bases and 6 bases, with 14 bases remaining between them. Per germline, CDR1 KGHSH and CDR2 LQKENI. This CDR3 is 15 amino acids long. The CDR3: CASSPPSLGVDGYTF. CDR3 bases: TGTGCCAGCTCACCACCGAGTCTAGGGGTGGATGGCTACACCTTC.

The rearrangement uses TRBV7-9 and TRBJ1-2; 7 positions match TRBD1. The germline CDR1 and CDR2 sequences are SEHNR and FQNEAQ (reference sequence). J was trimmed by 4 bases and V by 4 bases; bases with no gene match: 6. This CDR3 is built from 14 residues. CDR3 DNA sequence: TGTGCCAGCAGCTCTCCCCGGGACAGCTATGGCTACACCTTC. Translated: CASSSPRDSYGYTF.

The chain employs TRBV29-1 and TRBJ2-7; D not certain. Germline CDR1 is SQVTM and CDR2 is ANQGSEA. The CDR3 sequence is 11 residues long. V lost 4 bases and J 7 bases, leaving 11 bases between the germline ends. In DNA, the CDR3 is TGCAGCGTTGGGTCCTCCAGGGAGCAGTACTTC. This gives the protein CSVGSSREQYF.

The V and J genes are TRBV27 and TRBJ2-7; a weak D match, TRBD1 (7 bases). The CDR3 extends over 15 amino acids. V shed 6 bases and J shed 3 bases, with 18 bases lying between them. Germline V gene sequence: CDR1 MNHEY, CDR2 SMNVEV (reference sequence). The CDR3 DNA reads as TGTGCCAGCAGCCGCCGAGGGGGCGGGGACTACGAGCAGTACTTC. Protein product: CASSRRGGGDYEQYF.

The J gene is TRBJ2-2, the V gene TRBV5-6; a weak D match, TRBD2 (6 bases). The CDR3 has 14 amino acids. V lost 9 bases to trimming and J lost 6 bases, with 18 bases between them. Germline V gene lookup returns CDR1 SGHDT and CDR2 YYEEEE. The CDR3 spells CATLRGSSAGELFF. The CDR3 DNA is TGTGCCACCCTTCGGGGGTCGAGCGCCGGGGAGCTGTTTTTT.

The V call is TRBV18, the J call TRBJ1-1; tentatively, D is TRBD1 (6 bases). In germline, CDR1 is KGHSH, CDR2 LQKENI. The CDR3 has 15 amino acids. Between the trimmed V and J ends, which lost 3 bases and 0 bases, there was a span of 11 bases. CDR3 in amino acids: CASSPGGSMNTEAFF. In DNA form, the CDR3 reads TGTGCCAGCTCACCTGGGGGCAGCATGAACACTGAAGCTTTCTTT.

The genes are TRBV15 and TRBJ2-3; D not resolved. Trimming shortened V by 0 bases and J by 4 bases, and 5 bases separated the two germline ends. This CDR3 comprises 13 residues. Germline values: CDR1 LNHNV, CDR2 YYDKDF (reference sequence). The CDR3 sequence is CATSRELPDTQYF. In nucleotides, the CDR3 is TGTGCCACCAGCAGAGAACTGCCAGATACGCAGTATTTT.